This T cell receptor beta chain was recorded in a study of early T cells in non-severe SARS-CoV-2 infection. TCRdb fed the 5' RACE reads into MiXCR, producing one record per CDR3 protein. The sample includes about 90,000 distinct CDR3 sequences, 13% to 15% of them seen just once. The sample comprised whole blood. This TCR came from an adult who was a healthcare worker with PCR-confirmed SARS-CoV-2 infection or an uninfected control (not recorded which).

CDR3 sequence reads: CSARVLHRGKNPNEQFF. The CDR3 bases are TGCAGTGCTAGAGTCCTTCACCGTGGTAAGAATCCCAATGAGCAGTTCTTC. The gene calls are TRBV20-1 and TRBJ2-1; D is undetermined. The germline V gene has CDR1 DFQATT and CDR2 SNEGSKA (reference sequence). CDR3 length equals 17 residues. Trimming pared 1 base from V and 6 bases from J, leaving 22 bases between.